The T cell receptor (beta chain) described here comes from a study of cytomegalovirus exposure and HLA in healthy donors (dated by TCRdb to about 2017). For the wider study: According to an earlier analysis of 450 to 650 of the donors, about 179 million T cells yielded roughly 100 million unique TCR beta sequences and 276 Gb of sequence data. Roughly 300 gigabases of sequencing data and 75 million to 85 million unique TCR sequences made up an early release that covered 500 to 650 HLA-typed donors. Among the roughly 410 genotyped donors, around 79% belonged to the genetic ancestry cluster associated with self-reported Caucasian donors. The study was designed to test whether signatures of past pathogen exposure could be identified by cataloging public T cell receptors. The study profiled the T cell repertoires of under 700 subjects by immunosequencing and related them to cytomegalovirus serostatus. A separate validation cohort of 100 to 150 different subjects was used in addition to the roughly 720-subject first cohort. The study combined high-throughput TCR immunosequencing, statistical association of individual TCRs with disease status, and machine learning to predict cytomegalovirus infection status. In a later analysis, previously published TCR beta repertoires from fewer than 750 donors were re-analyzed and high-resolution HLA genotyping was added so that TCR occurrence patterns could be studied. The later analysis used no new phenotypic data to find candidate immune exposures, relying instead on TCR beta sequences and their occurrence across donors. To decide whether each TCR beta V gene segment behaved as functional or pseudogenic, an earlier analysis of approximately 600 of the donors relied on high-throughput TCR beta sequencing. Donor age, sex, ethnicity and CMV serostatus were compiled together with the repertoire data. A later genetic analysis used genome-wide SNP genotypes for about 65% of the roughly 700 donors, treating that subset as a discovery cohort. Every repertoire in the discovery cohort had been generated on one and the same sequencing platform. HLA typing included class I and class II loci at four-digit resolution. The number of typed donors differed by locus: about 620-630 for A, B, C, DRB1 and DQB1; some 500 for DQA1; approximately 610 for DPA1; and approximately 450 for DPB1. Roughly five DR-DQ haplotypes were handled as single units for association and clustering, since linkage in the cohort was strong. Across 398 genotyped donors of the cohort, an average of about 240,000 unique TCR beta nucleotide sequences per donor were sequenced, and roughly 17% of those sequences were non-productive.

Inclusive of the bounding cysteine and phenylalanine, the CDR3 is 14 residues long. Only the CDR3 DNA stays, 42 bases, in frame from base 1. The V and J ends are trimmed by 3 bases and 7 bases, leaving 13 bases between them. CDR1 and CDR2, per the germline V gene (reference sequence), are SEHNR and FQNEAQ. As to this clone: It lacks a known antigen. No per-base quality is available; no much larger clone lies one base away.

In total, around 600 healthy bone marrow donors made up the cohort. At the time of sampling, every cohort member was nominally healthy, though immune exposures that went unrecorded were likely present. The donor tested CMV seropositive and was one of the 289 seropositive cohort members. A peripheral blood sample was collected from each donor, and TCR beta sequencing was performed on peripheral blood mononuclear cells. Genomic DNA extraction from the blood cell samples was performed with the Qiagen DNeasy Blood Extraction Kit. The paper's findings and limits, for the study overall: In this cohort, only TCR beta chains were sequenced, and detectable features were limited by the absence of alpha or paired-chain data. In vitro tests confirmed that three of the cytomegalovirus-associated TCR beta chains recognize cytomegalovirus antigens. In a later genetic analysis, fewer N-insertions in productive TCRs were reported among donors in an Asian-associated ancestry cluster than the roughly 700-donor mean. Across donors, most TCR sequences were observed very rarely, whereas some public TCRs were present in many individuals. Correlated functional status among segregating V segments might reflect linkage disequilibrium, but an unknown experimental factor could not be ruled out. Because counts were too low, roughly 17 rarely observed V segments, including chromosome 9 orphons, were left out of the earlier analysis of several hundred of the donors. Because HLA typing was unavailable for some donors at each locus, only the typed subset was used in association tests. At a false discovery rate of 0.05, a later analysis linked some 17,000 TCR beta sequences to specific HLA alleles. Because the 87-base-pair reads could not distinguish some IMGT-functional V segments, including TRBV6-2 and TRBV6-3, those segments were excluded. A total of fewer than 200 TCR beta chains were listed by the study as associated with cytomegalovirus. A further reported finding was that TCR beta sequences accurately predicted the HLA-A and HLA-B alleles for most subjects in the first cohort. Most CMV-associated TCR beta chains appeared to be HLA-restricted in a later analysis, and the HLA associations seemed to be driven largely by CMV exposure. In both the original and validation cohorts, the classifier was reported to diagnose cytomegalovirus status with high specificity and sensitivity. A group of highly shared sequence variants was considered likely to be a technical artifact of the sequencing pipeline. Immune exposure information for the cohort was limited to CMV serostatus. In a later genetic analysis, a missense DCLRE1C variant was associated with V-gene and J-gene trimming of TCR beta chains, and the association was replicated in an independent cohort. A later analysis found that HLA-associated TCR beta chains were more clonally expanded and had lower generation probabilities than equally common non-associated chains. Several of the top co-occurrence clusters appeared to be linked to parvovirus B19, influenza, CMV and Epstein-Barr virus, according to a later analysis. According to a later analysis, TCR association rates differed among HLA loci, with DRB1 alleles showing the most associated TCRs and HLA-C alleles showing the fewest. Broadly in line with IMGT annotations, most TCR beta V segments showed up in productive rearrangements about 90% or about 30% of the time in an earlier analysis of approximately 600 of the donors. When HLA alleles, especially DR and DQ, strongly co-occurred, attributing TCR associations to individual alleles was difficult. Presence/absence analyses assumed roughly uniform sequencing depth across donors, an assumption that may not hold. It was suggested by the authors that the approach could potentially be generalized to other disease states and immunological phenotypes.

Libraries were built with the immunoSEQ multiplex PCR assay. For the multiplex PCR, a mixture combining 60 forward primers for TCR Vbeta segments and 13 reverse primers for TCR Jbeta segments was used. Amplification of the CDR3 region of rearranged TCR beta genes was performed with a multiplex PCR assay on genomic DNA. Amplified TCR beta libraries were sequenced as 87-base-pair reads on the Illumina HiSeq System. In the source study's methods: In a later analysis, roughly 80 million unique TCR beta chains were counted across the 500 to 700 repertoires, and about 9.9 million of these chains were shared by at least two donors. To remove PCR and sequencing errors, raw reads were error-corrected and collapsed into unique sequences using a nearest-neighbor algorithm that merged closely related sequences. To assign V, D and J gene segments, CDR3 sequences were aligned to IMGT reference sequences. Each retained sequence needed at least a six-nucleotide match to both a V gene segment and a J gene segment. Rearrangements were called productive when the CDR3 lacked stop codons and stayed in frame with V and J; all others were non-productive. Following IMGT convention, CDR3 was defined as the stretch from the second conserved V-encoded cysteine to the conserved J-encoded phenylalanine. In an earlier analysis of just under 600 of the donors, sequences lacking an unambiguous match to a single V gene segment were excluded. In an earlier analysis of 450 to 750 of the donors, a V segment was called functional when productive rearrangements were above 56.7%, and segregating when the standard deviation between donors exceeded 5%. A statistical classification framework was built to diagnose cytomegalovirus status from the catalog of TCR beta chain sequences. In a later analysis, V and J genes were assigned by comparing TCR nucleotide sequences against IMGT/GENE-DB human TR gene sequences. A later analysis assigned CDR3 sequences and most-parsimonious VDJ recombination scenarios with the TCRdist pipeline. In a later analysis, each TCR beta chain was defined by its CDR3 amino acid sequence together with its V-gene family, and reads lacking a unique V-gene family were excluded. To address suspected cross-contamination and a sequencing artifact, a later analysis removed over 500 highly shared, low-generation-probability nucleotide sequences. A later analysis calculated a clonal expansion index for each public chain from normalized within-repertoire ranks of inferred template counts. In a later analysis, generation probabilities were computed with a VDJ recombination model fitted to out-of-frame rearrangements, and the resulting probabilities were checked against IGoR. In a later analysis, TCR-TCR, TCR-HLA and TCR-CMV co-occurrence was scored with hypergeometric tests, and a repertoire-size bias correction was applied to TCR pairs. To estimate false discovery rates, a later analysis permuted the HLA or CMV assignments 20 times. In a later analysis, co-occurring TCRs were grouped with DBSCAN, and TCRdist sequence similarity was added when clustering was performed within HLA-allele-positive subsets. Co-occurrence clustering excluded repertoires with fewer than 30,000 or more than 120,000 public chains, plus five with anomalous nucleotide sharing. Here the immuneACCESS table is served through TCRdb, limited to in-frame sequences with V and J called. Missing clones are a known gap in these copies; in checked studies unresolved V genes cover under half, and the rest lacks a known reason. V, J and clone size are taken as reported in that table, and D and trimming were inferred from the DNA itself. Here the sample has about 120,000 clones; roughly 80% occur a single time. The ten largest clones add up to about 4.9% of the sample.

The sequenced sample consisted of PBMCs. The sequence was obtained from a man in his fifties or sixties in good health and CMV-seropositive. The chain is encoded by TRBV7-9 joined to TRBJ2-1; TRBD2 could be the D gene, as 6 bases match. The nucleotide sequence is given as TGTGCCAGCAGCTTGGGGCGGGAAGGAAATGAGCAGTTCTTC. It specifies CASSLGREGNEQFF.